This TCR beta chain was sequenced in a study of shared clonotypes between healthy human individuals. In the source study's methods: Junction-only sequences produced by ImmunoSEQ had no quality scores, so filtering differed. TCRdb's table, derived via immunoSEQ multiplex PCR, lists solely in-frame clones and lacks some. The V and J calls and clone size were taken over from that table, and D and trimming were inferred from the DNA. The sample contains more than 2,000,000 clones, 85% to 95% of which appear only once. The CDR3 runs to 17 residues. Germline V lookup: CDR1 SGHTA, CDR2 FQGTGA. V was pared by 4 bases and J by 0 bases, with 13 bases between.

The origin of this receptor is a man between 18 and 35 years old in good health. V gene TRBV7-3 combines with J gene TRBJ2-6; no clear D gene. The sample comprised naive CD4+ T cells sorted from blood. The sample's subset: CD45RA+ positively selected. The CDR3 is CASSSATLSSGANVLTF. The CDR3 DNA reads TGTGCCAGCAGCTCGGCAACTCTAAGCTCTGGGGCCAACGTCCTGACTTTC.